This T cell receptor (beta chain) was retrieved from a study of blood T cell repertoires in COVID-19. Across the study: T cells, B-cell-depleted T cells, or PBMCs provided the cDNA or gDNA that served as material.

Methods used by the authors: Amplifying reference gene primers gave estimates of nucleated cell counts. Assay used: immunoSEQ multiplex PCR; TCRdb lists only in-frame clones, some missing. V and J calls plus clone size are reproduced from that table; the DNA served to infer D and trimming. The table includes some 200,000 clones, 85% detected once. Patients at the Seattle site were enrolled during active infection and followed longitudinally. This CDR3 is built from 17 residues. Trimming took 0 bases from V and 6 from J; bases not matched to a gene: 11. In germline, CDR1 is SGDLS, CDR2 YYNGEE. The chain recombines TRBV9 with TRBJ1-3, with 8 bases matching TRBD1. This receptor was obtained from a woman in her sixties or seventies with COVID-19, enrolled during active disease. The specimen was peripheral blood. CDR3 DNA sequence: TGTGCCAGCAGCGTAGTCCCAGGACAGGGTACTGAAAACACCATATATTTT. Its translation: CASSVVPGQGTENTIYF.